The rows below give T cell receptor beta chains drawn from one sample of a study of lymphopenia after photon versus proton radiotherapy. Only in-frame clones appear in the TCRdb table, and some are missing; sequencing was by immunoSEQ multiplex PCR. The profile shows around 64,000 clones, approximately 90% of them singletons. The starting material was peripheral blood, obtained from a patient treated with photon-based radiotherapy. All receptors derive from a woman aged 40-49 years with cholangiocarcinoma. Both conserved end residues are part of each CDR3. D genes are given only for firm matches. Only some rows state a clone size, as once, few, many or a class for expanded clones.

d_call j_call v_call clone_size cdr3_nt cdr3_aa
TRBD1 TRBJ1-5 TRBV19 - TGTGCCAGTAGTATATTTGGTGGGACAGGGAATCAGCCCCAGCATTTT CASSIFGGTGNQPQHF
TRBD1 TRBJ1-3 TRBV11-2 - TGTGCCAGCAGCGCGAGGACAGGCTCTGGAAACACCATATATTTT CASSARTGSGNTIYF
- TRBJ1-4 TRBV6-5 - TGTGCCAGCAGTTGGAAAGGGACAACTAATGAAAAACTGTTTTTT CASSWKGTTNEKLFF
TRBD1 TRBJ1-2 TRBV4-2 - TGTGCCAGCAGCCAAGATCCCGGGACAGGGCATTATGGCTACACCTTC CASSQDPGTGHYGYTF
- TRBJ1-3 TRBV11-2 - TGTGCCAGCAGCTTCGCCACGAGCTCTGGAAACACCATATATTTT CASSFATSSGNTIYF
- TRBJ2-7 TRBV28 - TGTGCCAGCAGTTTAGGTAGGGGGTTGGCAGGTTACAACGAGCAGTACTTC CASSLGRGLAGYNEQYF
- TRBJ1-2 TRBV5-6 - TGTGCCAGCAGCTTAATCCCGGGGGCGTTCTATGGCTACACCTTC CASSLIPGAFYGYTF
- TRBJ2-1 TRBV29-1 - TGCAGCGTTGAAGATACGCGGGGCGCCTACAATGAGCAGTTCTTC CSVEDTRGAYNEQFF
- TRBJ2-7 TRBV5-1 - TGCGCCAGCAGCTTGGCTGGGGGCGACGGAGGCCGGATGTACGAGCAGTACTTC CASSLAGGDGGRMYEQYF
- TRBJ2-7 TRBV29-1 - TGCAGCGCTGGGCGAGGATACGAGCAGTACTTC CSAGRGYEQYF
- TRBJ1-5 TRBV4-3 - TGCGCCAGCAGCCGAGGACATAATAGCAATCAGCCCCAGCATTTT CASSRGHNSNQPQHF
- TRBJ2-7 TRBV27 - TGTGCCAGCAGTTTTGAGGGGATGGCGACCTACGAGCAGTACTTC CASSFEGMATYEQYF
- TRBJ1-2 TRBV15 - TGTGCCACCAGCAGGGTAACATATGGCTACACCTTC CATSRVTYGYTF
TRBD1 TRBJ2-7 TRBV5-8 - TGTGCCAGCAGCTTGGAGGGACAGGCCGCTTCTGAGCAGTACTTC CASSLEGQAASEQYF
TRBD1 TRBJ2-3 TRBV19 - TGTGCCAGTAGTATCGACTCGACAGGGGGTAATACGCAGTATTTT CASSIDSTGGNTQYF
- TRBJ1-1 TRBV18 - TGTGCCAGTGTTTTCGACAGGCAGAACACTGAAGCTTTCTTT CASVFDRQNTEAFF
- TRBJ1-2 TRBV4-1 - TGCGCCAGCAGCCAAGAAGATGGGAACTATGGCTACACCTTC CASSQEDGNYGYTF
- TRBJ2-5 TRBV5-1 - TGCGCCAGCACTAAGGCCGGGACAAACCAAGAGACCCAGTACTTC CASTKAGTNQETQYF
TRBD2 TRBJ2-7 TRBV27 few TGTGCCAGCAGCTATACGGGGGGGGCCTACGAGCAGTACTTC CASSYTGGAYEQYF